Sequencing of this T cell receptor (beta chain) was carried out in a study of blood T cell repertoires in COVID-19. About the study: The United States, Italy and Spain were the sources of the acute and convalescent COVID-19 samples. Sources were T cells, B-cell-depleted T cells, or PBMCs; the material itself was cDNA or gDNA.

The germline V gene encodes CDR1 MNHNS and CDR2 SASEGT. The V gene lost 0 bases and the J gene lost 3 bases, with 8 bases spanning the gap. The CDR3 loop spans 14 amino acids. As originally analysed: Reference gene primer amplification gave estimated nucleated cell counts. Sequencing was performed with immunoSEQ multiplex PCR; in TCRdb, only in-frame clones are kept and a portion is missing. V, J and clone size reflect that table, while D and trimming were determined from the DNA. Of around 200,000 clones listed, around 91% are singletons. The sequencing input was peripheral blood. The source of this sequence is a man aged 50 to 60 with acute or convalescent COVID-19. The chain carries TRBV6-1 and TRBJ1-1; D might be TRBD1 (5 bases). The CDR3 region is CASSEALGDTEAFF. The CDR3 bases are TGTGCCAGCAGTGAAGCCCTAGGGGACACTGAAGCTTTCTTT.